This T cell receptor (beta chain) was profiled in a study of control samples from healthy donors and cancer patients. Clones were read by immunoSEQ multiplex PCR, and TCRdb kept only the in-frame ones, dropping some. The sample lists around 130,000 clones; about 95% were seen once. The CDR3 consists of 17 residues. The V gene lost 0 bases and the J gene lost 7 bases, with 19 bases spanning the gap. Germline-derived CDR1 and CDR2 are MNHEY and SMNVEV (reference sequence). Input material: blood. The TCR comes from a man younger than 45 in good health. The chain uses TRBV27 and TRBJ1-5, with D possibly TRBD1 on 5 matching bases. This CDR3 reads CASSLSRVAGQPQPQHF. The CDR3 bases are TGTGCCAGCAGTTTATCTCGGGTGGCAGGGCAACCCCAGCCCCAGCATTTT.